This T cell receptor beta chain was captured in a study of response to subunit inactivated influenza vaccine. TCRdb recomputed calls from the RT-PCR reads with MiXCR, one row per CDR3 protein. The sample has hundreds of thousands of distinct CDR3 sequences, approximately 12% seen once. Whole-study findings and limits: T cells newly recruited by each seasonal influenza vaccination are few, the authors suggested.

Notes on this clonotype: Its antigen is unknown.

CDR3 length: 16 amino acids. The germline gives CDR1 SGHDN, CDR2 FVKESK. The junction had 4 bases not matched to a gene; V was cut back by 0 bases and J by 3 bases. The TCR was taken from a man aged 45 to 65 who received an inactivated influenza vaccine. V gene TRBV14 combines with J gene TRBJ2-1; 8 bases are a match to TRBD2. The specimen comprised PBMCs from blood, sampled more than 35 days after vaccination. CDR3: CASSQEGLAGYNEQFF. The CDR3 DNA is TGTGCCAGCAGCCAAGAGGGGCTAGCGGGCTACAATGAGCAGTTCTTC.